Following are 17 T cell receptor beta chains from one sample sequenced in a study of spatial heterogeneity in lung cancer. TCRdb passed the 5' RACE reads through MiXCR, listing each CDR3 protein once. The table shows about 36,000 distinct CDR3 sequences, with just over 7.5% occurring only once. The time point is: blood at routine non-recurrence follow-up after resection. The sample consisted of PBMCs, taken at follow-up. The origin of the receptors is a male donor with early-stage non-small cell lung cancer.

This clonotype occurred a few times. The chain has TRBV27 and TRBJ2-1; D unresolved. The CDR3 totals 13 residues. Germline-derived CDR1 and CDR2 are MNHEY and SMNVEV (reference sequence). V was pared by 0 bases and J by 7 bases, with 7 bases between. CDR3 nucleotides: TGTGCCAGCAGTTTATCGATTAGGAATGAGCAGTTCTTC. Translated: CASSLSIRNEQFF.

This clonotype was observed many times. The chain combines TRBV3-1 with TRBJ2-7; no clear D gene. Trimming shortened V by 4 bases and J by 0 bases, and 10 bases separated the two germline ends. CDR3 size: 14 residues. CDR1 is LGHDT, CDR2 YNNKEL, per germline (reference sequence). CDR3 bases: TGTGCCAGCAGCCTTACGCCTAGCTCCTACGAGCAGTACTTC. Translated, it gives CASSLTPSSYEQYF.

A remark on this clonotype: This clone may be a read error of a much larger clone one base away. The V gene is TRBV18, the J gene TRBJ1-6; no clear D. This CDR3 region has 14 residues. Germline loops: CDR1 KGHSH, CDR2 LQKENI. The CDR3 here is CPSSLRLVNSPLHF. CDR3 coding DNA: TGTCCCAGCTCACTTCGACTTGTTAATTCACCCCTCCACTTT.

This clonotype was detected many times. This chain connects TRBV7-9 to TRBJ1-2, with a possible D match to TRBD1 (6 bases). V lost 11 bases and J 4 bases, leaving 11 bases between the germline ends. The germline V gene has CDR1 SEHNR and CDR2 FQNEAQ (reference sequence). This CDR3 is built from 11 residues. In DNA form, the CDR3 reads TGTGCCGGCGGGGGGGCCTATGGCTACACCTTC. Protein product: CAGGGAYGYTF.

This sequence joins TRBV7-6 and TRBJ2-5; D not resolved. Deletions cut 2 bases from V and 3 bases from J, with 13 bases between. The CDR3 spans 15 residues. Germline CDR1 SGHVS, CDR2 FNYEAQ. CDR3 sequence (DNA): TGTGCCAGCAGCTTATTTAATAGTCGGGAAGAGACCCAGTACTTC. This codes for CASSLFNSREETQYF.

This clonotype has at least ten counts. This chain links TRBV12-3 or TRBV12-4 with TRBJ1-3, with TRBD1 as a possible D gene (5 bases). Trimming stripped 5 bases from V and 3 bases from J, with 17 bases between. CDR3 size: 16 residues. The CDR3 DNA sequence: TGTGCCAGCAGTCCTCGTGGGGGTAGTTTTGGAAACACCATATATTTT. Translating it yields CASSPRGGSFGNTIYF.

The sample holds many counts of this clonotype. The J gene is TRBJ1-1, the V gene TRBV30; D ambiguous. With 0 bases removed from V and 1 base from J, the gap between germline ends came to 6 bases. Per the germline V gene, CDR1 is GTSNPN and CDR2 is SVGIG (reference sequence). The CDR3 is made up of 13 amino acids. CDR3 sequence: CAWSVQENTEAFF. CDR3 nucleotides: TGTGCCTGGAGTGTTCAGGAGAACACTGAAGCTTTCTTT.

This clonotype showed up many times. The gene calls are TRBV10-3 and TRBJ2-1; 7 nucleotides line up with TRBD2. V shed 3 bases, J shed 7 bases, and the junction held 15 bases outside the gene matches. This CDR3 region has 17 residues. The germline gives CDR1 ENHRY, CDR2 SYGVKD. The CDR3 DNA reads as TGTGCCATCAGTGACAGTCTCATTGGGAGAGCGGGGAATGAGCAGTTCTTC. This gives the protein CAISDSLIGRAGNEQFF.

This clonotype is categorized as medium-sized. This chain connects TRBV23-1 to TRBJ2-1; D not resolved. TRBV23-1 is classed as an ORF, of uncertain function. Trimming took 4 bases from V and 1 from J, leaving 11 bases between them. The CDR3 contains 15 residues. CDR3 coding DNA: TGCGCCAGCAGTCGGCAGGTAGAGTCCTACAATGAGCAGTTCTTC. This encodes CASSRQVESYNEQFF.

This clonotype was observed many times. One junction end disagrees with the germline gene, perhaps due to a read error. The gene calls are TRBV2 and TRBJ2-7; D is uncertain. The CDR3 consists of 11 residues. Germline CDR1 and CDR2: SNHLY and FYNNEI. The CDR3 region has the DNA TGTGCCAGCAGTGAAGGGTACGACCAGTACTTC. This translates into CASSEGYDQYF. Filled out from reference TRBV2 and TRBJ2-7, the complete variable domain reads EPEVTQTPSHQVTQMGQEVILRCVPISNHLYFYWYRQILGQKVEFLVSFYNNEISEKSEIFDDQFSVERPDGSNFTLKIRSTKLEDSAMYFCASSEGYDQYFGPGTRLTVT.

This clonotype was recorded at least ten times. V is TRBV4-1 and J is TRBJ2-1; unclear D gene. The CDR3 is 14 residues long. With 0 bases removed from V and 9 bases from J, the gap between germline ends came to 12 bases. Germline CDR1 and CDR2: MGHRA and YSYEKL. DNA of the CDR3: TGCGCCAGCAGCCAAGAAATGACGTGGGCTGAGCAGTTCTTC. It encodes CASSQEMTWAEQFF.

This clonotype was seen many times. The chain recombines TRBV29-1 with TRBJ2-1; the match to TRBD1 covers 7 bases. Germline loops: CDR1 SQVTM, CDR2 ANQGSEA. CDR3 length equals 13 residues. J gave up 0 bases and V 7 bases, and 3 bases lay outside the gene matches. CDR3 sequence (DNA): TGCAGCGGCGACAGGGACTCCTACAATGAGCAGTTCTTC. This translates into CSGDRDSYNEQFF.

In this sample, this clonotype turned up a few times. The chain is built from TRBV20-1 and TRBJ2-1; 15 bases map to TRBD2. V was pared by 5 bases and J by 4 bases, with 12 bases of the junction left unmatched. The CDR3 is made up of 18 amino acids. In germline, CDR1 is DFQATT, CDR2 SNEGSKA (reference sequence). The CDR3 nucleotides are TGCAGTGCTTTTGCCCCCGGGACTAGCGGGGGGCCTTACAATGAGCAGTTCTTC. Its translation: CSAFAPGTSGGPYNEQFF.

This clonotype has a count of ten or more. The chain combines TRBV29-1 with TRBJ1-2, with D possibly matching TRBD1 (6 bases). Germline CDR1 SQVTM, CDR2 ANQGSEA. V was cut by 2 bases and J by 6 bases, with 13 bases left in between. The CDR3 loop spans 13 amino acids. The CDR3 here is CSVETGTHNGYTF. The CDR3 coding sequence is TGCAGCGTTGAAACAGGGACCCATAATGGCTACACCTTC.

This clonotype has ten or more counts. This sequence joins TRBV9 and TRBJ2-1; 7 bases align to TRBD1. The ends lost 3 bases at V and 4 bases at J; junction bases unmatched: 7. Looked up from germline, CDR1 is SGDLS and CDR2 is YYNGEE. This CDR3 spans 15 amino acids. The CDR3 sequence is CASSATGAQYNEQFF. The CDR3 region has the DNA TGTGCCAGCAGCGCAACAGGGGCGCAGTACAATGAGCAGTTCTTC.

This clonotype showed up many times. The CDR3: CASSARFRDVKETQYF. Written as DNA, the CDR3 is TGTGCCAGCAGCGCTCGATTCAGGGACGTAAAAGAGACCCAGTACTTC. The chain employs TRBV7-8 and TRBJ2-5; possibly TRBD1 or TRBD2 for D (5 bases each). CDR3 length: 16 amino acids. Germline lookup yields CDR1 SGHVS and CDR2 FQNEAQ. The V end lost 5 bases, the J end lost 3 bases, and 19 bases lay between the germline ends.

This clonotype was recorded at least ten times. V gene TRBV2 combines with J gene TRBJ1-1, with D uncertain. In germline, CDR1 is SNHLY, CDR2 FYNNEI. The CDR3 has 12 amino acids. Trimming removed 3 bases from V and 8 bases from J, with 10 bases in between. CDR3 nucleotide sequence: TGTGCCAGCAGTGAGTCGAATAAGGAAGCTTTCTTT. As protein: CASSESNKEAFF.